This T cell receptor (beta chain) was identified in a study of T cell changes during pregnancy in multiple sclerosis. Germline CDR1 and CDR2: SGHTS and YDEGEE. The CDR3 loop spans 16 amino acids. Deletions cut 6 bases from V and 3 bases from J, with 19 bases between. Clones were read by immunoSEQ multiplex PCR, and TCRdb kept only the in-frame ones, dropping some. The data show about 36,000 clones, about 91% seen once. This TCR was recovered from a female donor with multiple sclerosis, enrolled in a pregnancy study. The source material was CD4+ T cells from peripheral blood mononuclear cells, sampled after pregnancy. The chain is built from TRBV5-8 and TRBJ1-5; possible D gene TRBD1, 5 bases. DNA of the CDR3: TGTGCCAGCACCTACCTACTTCGACAGCTCAATCAGCCCCAGCATTTT. As protein: CASTYLLRQLNQPQHF.